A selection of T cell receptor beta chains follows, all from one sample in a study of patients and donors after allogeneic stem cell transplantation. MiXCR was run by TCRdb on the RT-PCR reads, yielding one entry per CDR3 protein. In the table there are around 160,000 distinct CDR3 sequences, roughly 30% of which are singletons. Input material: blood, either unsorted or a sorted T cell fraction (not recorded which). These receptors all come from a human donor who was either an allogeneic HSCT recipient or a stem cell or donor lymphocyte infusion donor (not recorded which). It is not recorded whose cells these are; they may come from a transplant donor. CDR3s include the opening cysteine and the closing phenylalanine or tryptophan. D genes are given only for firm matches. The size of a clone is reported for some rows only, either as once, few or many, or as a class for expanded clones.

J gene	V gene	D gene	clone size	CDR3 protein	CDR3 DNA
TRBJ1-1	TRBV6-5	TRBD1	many	CASSRRGGMNTEAFF	TGTGCCAGCAGTAGAAGAGGGGGCATGAACACTGAAGCTTTCTTT
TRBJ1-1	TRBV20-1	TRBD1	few	CSASPPGTAIFKAFF	TGCAGTGCCTCTCCCCCCGGGACAGCTATATTTAAAGCTTTCTTT
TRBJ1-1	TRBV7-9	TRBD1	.	CASSSGGLDTEAFF	TGTGCCAGCAGCTCAGGGGGGTTGGACACTGAAGCTTTCTTT
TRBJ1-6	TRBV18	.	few	CASSPQDSLNSPLHF	TGTGCCAGCTCACCCCAGGACAGCTTAAATTCACCCCTCCACTTT
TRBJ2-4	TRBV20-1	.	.	CSARLMRDRAKNIQYF	TGCAGTGCTAGACTTATGCGGGACAGAGCCAAAAACATTCAGTACTTC
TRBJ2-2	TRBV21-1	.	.	CARPNGELFF	TGTGCCAGGCCGAACGGGGAGCTGTTTTTT
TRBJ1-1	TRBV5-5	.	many	CASSLGRGWGTEAFF	TGTGCCAGCAGCCTCGGTAGGGGTTGGGGCACTGAAGCTTTCTTT
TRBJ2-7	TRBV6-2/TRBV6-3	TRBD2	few	CASSYRLASTYEQYF	TGTGCCAGCAGTTACCGACTAGCGTCTACCTACGAGCAGTACTTC
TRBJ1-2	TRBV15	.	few	CATSRVQGQGYTF	TGTGCCACCAGCAGAGTTCAGGGCCAGGGCTACACCTTC
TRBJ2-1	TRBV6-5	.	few	CASSQTDNEQFF	TGTGCCAGCAGCCAGACAGACAATGAGCAGTTCTTC
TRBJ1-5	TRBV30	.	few	CAYAPLGGQPQHF	TGTGCCTACGCACCCCTGGGCGGTCAGCCCCAGCATTTT
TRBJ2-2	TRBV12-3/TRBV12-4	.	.	CASTLFLAGELFF	TGTGCCAGCACTTTGTTCTTGGCCGGGGAGCTGTTTTTT
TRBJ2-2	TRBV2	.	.	CASSDLGGSANTGELFF	TGTGCCAGCAGTGACCTCGGGGGTAGCGCGAACACCGGGGAGCTGTTTTTT
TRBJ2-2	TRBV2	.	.	CASTKRQGPYTGELFF	TGTGCCAGCACCAAAAGGCAGGGGCCTTACACCGGGGAGCTGTTTTTT
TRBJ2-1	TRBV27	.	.	CASSVYEGEQFF	TGTGCCAGCAGTGTCTACGAGGGGGAGCAGTTCTTC
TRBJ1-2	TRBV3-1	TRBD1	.	CASSRWDSYGYTF	TGTGCCAGCAGCCGGTGGGACAGCTATGGCTACACCTTC
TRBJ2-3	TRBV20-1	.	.	CSARGLGTGEKTDTQYF	TGCAGTGCTAGAGGTCTCGGAACGGGAGAGAAGACAGATACGCAGTATTTT
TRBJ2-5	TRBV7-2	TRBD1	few	CASSAWTGQETQYF	TGTGCCAGCAGCGCGTGGACAGGCCAAGAGACCCAGTACTTC
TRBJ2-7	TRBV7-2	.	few	CASSLGNNYEQYF	TGTGCCAGCAGCTTAGGTAACAACTACGAGCAGTACTTC
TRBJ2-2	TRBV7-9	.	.	CASSPSIANTGELFF	TGTGCCAGCAGCCCCTCTATCGCGAACACCGGGGAGCTGTTTTTT
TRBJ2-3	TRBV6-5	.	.	CASSYSYRTKTQYF	TGTGCCAGCAGTTATAGTTATAGGACCAAAACGCAGTATTTT
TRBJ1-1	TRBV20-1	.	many	CSARRQLNTEAFF	TGCAGTGCCAGGCGCCAGTTGAACACTGAAGCTTTCTTT
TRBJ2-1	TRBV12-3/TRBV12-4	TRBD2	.	CASTLSGRALYNEQFF	TGTGCCAGCACCCTTAGCGGGAGGGCCCTCTACAATGAGCAGTTCTTC
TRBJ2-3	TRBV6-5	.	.	CASATLNWVDTQYF	TGTGCCAGCGCCACCCTTAATTGGGTTGATACGCAGTATTTT
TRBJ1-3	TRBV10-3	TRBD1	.	CAIRTGVSGNTIYF	TGTGCCATCAGAACAGGGGTCTCTGGAAACACCATATATTTT
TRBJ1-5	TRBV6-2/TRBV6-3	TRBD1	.	CASRKTGGDQPQHF	TGTGCCAGCAGGAAGACAGGGGGCGATCAGCCCCAGCATTTT
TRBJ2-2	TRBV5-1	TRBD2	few	CASSRPAGEVGGELFF	TGCGCCAGCAGCCGACCCGCGGGAGAAGTCGGCGGGGAGCTGTTTTTT
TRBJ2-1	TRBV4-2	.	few	CASSPPGVNEQFF	TGTGCCAGCAGCCCCCCTGGGGTCAATGAGCAGTTCTTC
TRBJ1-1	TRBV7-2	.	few	CASSSSPPGLRGDTEAFF	TGTGCCAGCAGCTCCTCCCCACCAGGGCTACGGGGGGACACTGAAGCTTTCTTT
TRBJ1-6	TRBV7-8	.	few	CASSLSSRGLYNSPLHF	TGTGCCAGCAGCTTATCGTCTCGGGGACTGTATAATTCACCCCTCCACTTT
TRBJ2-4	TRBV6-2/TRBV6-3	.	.	CASKGSGNIQYF	TGTGCCAGCAAAGGGTCTGGAAACATTCAGTACTTC
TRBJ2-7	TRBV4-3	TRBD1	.	CASSQVPQGSYEQYF	TGCGCCAGCAGCCAAGTGCCACAGGGGTCCTACGAGCAGTACTTC
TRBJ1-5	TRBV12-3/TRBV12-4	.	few	CASSFTNQPQHF	TGTGCCAGCAGTTTCACCAATCAGCCCCAGCATTTT
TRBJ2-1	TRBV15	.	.	CATSRKQVWHNEQFF	TGTGCCACCAGCAGGAAACAGGTTTGGCACAATGAGCAGTTCTTC
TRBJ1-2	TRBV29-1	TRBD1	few	CSVGQGAGYGYTF	TGCAGCGTTGGGCAGGGGGCGGGCTATGGCTACACCTTC
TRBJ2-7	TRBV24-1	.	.	CATSVGAETSYEQYF	TGTGCCACCAGTGTGGGGGCTGAGACCTCCTACGAGCAGTACTTC
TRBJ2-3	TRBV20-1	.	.	CSARDPRETDTQYF	TGCAGTGCTAGAGATCCTAGGGAGACAGATACGCAGTATTTT
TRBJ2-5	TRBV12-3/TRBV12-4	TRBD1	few	CASSPGQGANGKTQYF	TGTGCCAGCAGTCCGGGACAGGGGGCGAATGGGAAGACCCAGTACTTC
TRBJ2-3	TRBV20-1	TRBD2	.	CSARNSLAGVSPTDTQYF	TGCAGTGCTAGAAATAGTTTGGCGGGAGTCTCCCCCACAGATACGCAGTATTTT
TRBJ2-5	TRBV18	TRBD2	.	CASSPPTSVETQYF	TGTGCCAGCTCACCACCGACTAGCGTGGAGACCCAGTACTTC
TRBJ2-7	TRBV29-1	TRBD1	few	CSVWTGERREQYF	TGCAGCGTCTGGACAGGGGAGAGACGGGAGCAGTACTTC
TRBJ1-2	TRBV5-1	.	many	CASSLGDSYGYTF	TGCGCCAGCAGCTTGGGAGACAGCTATGGCTACACCTTC
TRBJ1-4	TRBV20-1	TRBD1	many	CSARTGDEKLFF	TGCAGTGCAAGGACAGGGGATGAAAAACTGTTTTTT
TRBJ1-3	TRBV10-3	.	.	CAISDQRGNTIYF	TGTGCCATCAGTGATCAAAGGGGTAACACCATATATTTT